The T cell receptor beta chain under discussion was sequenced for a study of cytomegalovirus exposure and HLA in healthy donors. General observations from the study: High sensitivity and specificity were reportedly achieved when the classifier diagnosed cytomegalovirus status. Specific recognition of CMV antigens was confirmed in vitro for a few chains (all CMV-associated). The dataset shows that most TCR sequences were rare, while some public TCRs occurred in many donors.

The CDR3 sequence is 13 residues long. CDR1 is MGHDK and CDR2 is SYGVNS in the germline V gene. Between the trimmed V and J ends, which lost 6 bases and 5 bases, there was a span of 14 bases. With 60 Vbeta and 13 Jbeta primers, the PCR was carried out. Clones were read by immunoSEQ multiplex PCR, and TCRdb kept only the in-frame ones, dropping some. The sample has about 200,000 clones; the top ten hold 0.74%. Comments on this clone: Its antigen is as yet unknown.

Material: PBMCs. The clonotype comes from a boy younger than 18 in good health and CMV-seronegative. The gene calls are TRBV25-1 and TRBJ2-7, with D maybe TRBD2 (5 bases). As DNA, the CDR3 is TGTGCCAGCAGCCGAGGGATCCTGGACGAGCAGTACTTC. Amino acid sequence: CASSRGILDEQYF.